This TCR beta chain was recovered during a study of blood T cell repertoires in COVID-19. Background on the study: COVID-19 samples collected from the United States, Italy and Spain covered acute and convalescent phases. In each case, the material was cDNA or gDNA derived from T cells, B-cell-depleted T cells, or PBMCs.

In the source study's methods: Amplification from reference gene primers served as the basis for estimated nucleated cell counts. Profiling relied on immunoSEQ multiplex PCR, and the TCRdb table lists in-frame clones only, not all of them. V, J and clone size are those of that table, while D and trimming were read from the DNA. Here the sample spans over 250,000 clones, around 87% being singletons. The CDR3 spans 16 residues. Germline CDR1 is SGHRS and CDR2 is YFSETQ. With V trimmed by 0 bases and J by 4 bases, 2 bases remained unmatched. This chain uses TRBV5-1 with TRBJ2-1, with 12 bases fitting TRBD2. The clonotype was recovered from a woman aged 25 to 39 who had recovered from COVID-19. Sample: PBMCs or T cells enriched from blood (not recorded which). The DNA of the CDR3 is TGCGCCAGCAGCTTGGGGACTAGCGGGGAGTACAATGAGCAGTTCTTC. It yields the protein CASSLGTSGEYNEQFF.